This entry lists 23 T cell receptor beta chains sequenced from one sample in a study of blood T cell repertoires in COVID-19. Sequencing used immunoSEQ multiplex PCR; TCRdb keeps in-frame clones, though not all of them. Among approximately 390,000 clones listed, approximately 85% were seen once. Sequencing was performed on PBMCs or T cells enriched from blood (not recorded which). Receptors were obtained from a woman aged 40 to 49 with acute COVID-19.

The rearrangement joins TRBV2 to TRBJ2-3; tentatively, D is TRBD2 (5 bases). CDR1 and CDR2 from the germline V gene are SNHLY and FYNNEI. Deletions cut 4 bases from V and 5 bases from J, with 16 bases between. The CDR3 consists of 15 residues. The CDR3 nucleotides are TGTGCCAGCAGTGTGCGGGTGGCCTCGGGAGATACGCAGTATTTT. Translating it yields CASSVRVASGDTQYF.

The CDR3 here is CASSLEARMNTEAFF. CDR3 sequence (DNA): TGTGCCAGCAGCTTGGAAGCCAGGATGAACACTGAAGCTTTCTTT. The chain carries TRBV5-4 and TRBJ1-1; D gene unclear. The V gene's germline CDR1 is SGHNT and CDR2 YYREEE (reference sequence). Trimming cost V 0 bases and J 0 bases, with 9 bases left between them. This CDR3 has 15 residues.

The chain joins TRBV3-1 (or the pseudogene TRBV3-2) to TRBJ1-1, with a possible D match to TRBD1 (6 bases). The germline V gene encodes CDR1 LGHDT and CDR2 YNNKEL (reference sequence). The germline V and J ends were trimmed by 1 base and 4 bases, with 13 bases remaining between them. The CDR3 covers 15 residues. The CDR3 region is CASSQAQGFITEAFF. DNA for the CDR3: TGTGCCAGCAGCCAAGCACAGGGTTTTATCACTGAAGCTTTCTTT.

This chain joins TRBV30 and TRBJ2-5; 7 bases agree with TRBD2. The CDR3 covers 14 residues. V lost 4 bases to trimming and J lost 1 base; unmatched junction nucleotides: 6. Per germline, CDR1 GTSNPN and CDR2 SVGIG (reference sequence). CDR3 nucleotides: TGTGCCTGGAATCAAAGACTAGCCCAAGAGACCCAGTACTTC. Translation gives CAWNQRLAQETQYF. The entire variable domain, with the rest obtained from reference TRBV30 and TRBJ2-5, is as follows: SQTIHQWPATLVQPVGSPLSLECTVEGTSNPNLYWYRQAAGRGLQLLFYSVGIGQISSEVPQNLSASRPQDRQFILSSKKLLLSDSGFYLCAWNQRLAQETQYFGPGTRLLVL.

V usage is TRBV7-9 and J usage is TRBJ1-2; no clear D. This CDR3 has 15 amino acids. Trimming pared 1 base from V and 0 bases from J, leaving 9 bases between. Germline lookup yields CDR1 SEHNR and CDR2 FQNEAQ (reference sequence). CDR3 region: CASSLGGATNYGYTF. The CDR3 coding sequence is TGTGCCAGCAGCTTAGGGGGAGCCACTAACTATGGCTACACCTTC.

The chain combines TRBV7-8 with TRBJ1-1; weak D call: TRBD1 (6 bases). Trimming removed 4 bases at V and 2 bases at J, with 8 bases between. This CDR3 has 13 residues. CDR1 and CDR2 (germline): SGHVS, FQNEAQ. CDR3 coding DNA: TGTGCCAGCAGCTACAGGGCTAACACTGAAGCTTTCTTT. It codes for CASSYRANTEAFF.

CDR3 region: CAWSEAFYGYTF. The CDR3 DNA follows: TGTGCCTGGAGTGAAGCATTCTATGGCTACACCTTC. The V and J genes are TRBV30 and TRBJ1-2; D uncertain. The germline CDR1 and CDR2 sequences are GTSNPN and SVGIG (reference sequence). Trimming stripped 1 base from V and 4 bases from J, with 7 bases between. The CDR3 spans 12 residues.

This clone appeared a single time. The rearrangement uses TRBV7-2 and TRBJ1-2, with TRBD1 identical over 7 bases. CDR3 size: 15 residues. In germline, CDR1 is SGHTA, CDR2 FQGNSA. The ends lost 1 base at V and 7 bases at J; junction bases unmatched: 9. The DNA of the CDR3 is TGTGCCAGCAGCTTAGTGGCAGGGGGAAATCGTGGCTACACCTTC. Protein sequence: CASSLVAGGNRGYTF. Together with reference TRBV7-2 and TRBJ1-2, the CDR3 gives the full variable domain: GAGVSQSPSNKVTEKGKDVELRCDPISGHTALYWYRQSLGQGLEFLIYFQGNSAPDKSGLPSDRFSAERTGGSVSTLTIQRTQQEDSAVYLCASSLVAGGNRGYTFGSGTRLTVV.

In DNA, the CDR3 is TGTGCCAGCAGCGTACAGGCCCGTCAATCTGGAAACACCATATATTTT. It yields the protein CASSVQARQSGNTIYF. V usage is TRBV7-8 and J usage is TRBJ1-3, with D perhaps TRBD1 (5 bases). V dropped 5 bases and J dropped 1 base, with 15 bases sitting between them. Germline CDR1 and CDR2: SGHVS and FQNEAQ. The CDR3 spans 16 residues.

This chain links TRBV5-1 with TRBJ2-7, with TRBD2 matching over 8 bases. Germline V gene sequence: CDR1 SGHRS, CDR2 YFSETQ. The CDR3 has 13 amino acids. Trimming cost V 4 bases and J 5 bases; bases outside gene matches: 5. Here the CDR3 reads CASSHPGGNEQYF. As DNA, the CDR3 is TGCGCCAGCAGCCACCCGGGGGGGAACGAGCAGTACTTC. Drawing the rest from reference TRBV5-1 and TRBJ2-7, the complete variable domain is KAGVTQTPRYLIKTRGQQVTLSCSPISGHRSVSWYQQTPGQGLQFLFEYFSETQRNKGNFPGRFSGRQFSNSRSEMNVSTLELGDSALYLCASSHPGGNEQYFGPGTRLTVT.

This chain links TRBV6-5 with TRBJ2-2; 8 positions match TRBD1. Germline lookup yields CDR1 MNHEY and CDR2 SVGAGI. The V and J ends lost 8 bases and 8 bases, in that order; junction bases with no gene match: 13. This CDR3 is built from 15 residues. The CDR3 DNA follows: TGTGCCAGCGCCACTGTCACAGGGGGAGCAGGGGAGCTGTTTTTT. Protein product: CASATVTGGAGELFF.

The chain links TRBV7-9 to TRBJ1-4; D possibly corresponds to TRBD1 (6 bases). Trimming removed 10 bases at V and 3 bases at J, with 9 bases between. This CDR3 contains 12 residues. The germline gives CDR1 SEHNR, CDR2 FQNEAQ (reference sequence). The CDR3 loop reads CAIRGPNEKLFF. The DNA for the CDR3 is TGTGCCATCAGGGGCCCTAATGAAAAACTGTTTTTT. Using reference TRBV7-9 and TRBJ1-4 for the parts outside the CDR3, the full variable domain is DTGVSQNPRHKITKRGQNVTFRCDPISEHNRLYWYRQTLGQGPEFLTYFQNEAQLEKSRLLSDRFSAERPKGSFSTLEIQRTEQGDSAMYLCAIRGPNEKLFFGSGTQLSVL.

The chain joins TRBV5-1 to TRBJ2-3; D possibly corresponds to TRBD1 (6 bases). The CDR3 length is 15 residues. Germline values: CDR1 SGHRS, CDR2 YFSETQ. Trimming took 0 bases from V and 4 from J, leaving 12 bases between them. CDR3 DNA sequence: TGCGCCAGCAGCTTGGGACCTAAGGGGGCAGATACGCAGTATTTT. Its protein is CASSLGPKGADTQYF.

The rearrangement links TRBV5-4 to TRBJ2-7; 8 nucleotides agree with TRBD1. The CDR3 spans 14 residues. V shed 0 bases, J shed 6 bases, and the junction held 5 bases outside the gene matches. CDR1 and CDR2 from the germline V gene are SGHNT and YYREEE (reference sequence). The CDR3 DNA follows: TGTGCCAGCAGCTTGGTGCCAGGGGGCGCCGAGCAGTACTTC. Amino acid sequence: CASSLVPGGAEQYF.

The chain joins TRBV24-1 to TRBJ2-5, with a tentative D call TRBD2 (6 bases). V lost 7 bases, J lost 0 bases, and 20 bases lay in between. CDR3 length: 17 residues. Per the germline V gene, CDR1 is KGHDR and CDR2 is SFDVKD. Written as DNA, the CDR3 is TGTGCCACCAGCCCCCCTTCCGGGGGAGCGTACCAAGAGACCCAGTACTTC. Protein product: CATSPPSGGAYQETQYF.

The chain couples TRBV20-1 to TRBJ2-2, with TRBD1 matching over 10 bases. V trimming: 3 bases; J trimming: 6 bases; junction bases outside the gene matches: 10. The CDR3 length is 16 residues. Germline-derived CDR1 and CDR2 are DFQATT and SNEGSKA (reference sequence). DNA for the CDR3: TGCAGTGCTAGTTCCCAGGACAGGGGGATCTCCGGGGAGCTGTTTTTT. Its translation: CSASSQDRGISGELFF.

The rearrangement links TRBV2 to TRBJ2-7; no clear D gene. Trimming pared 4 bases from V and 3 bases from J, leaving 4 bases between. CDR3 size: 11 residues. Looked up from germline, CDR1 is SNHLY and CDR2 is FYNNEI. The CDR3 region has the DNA TGTGCCAGCAGTGTCGGCTACGAGCAGTACTTC. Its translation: CASSVGYEQYF.

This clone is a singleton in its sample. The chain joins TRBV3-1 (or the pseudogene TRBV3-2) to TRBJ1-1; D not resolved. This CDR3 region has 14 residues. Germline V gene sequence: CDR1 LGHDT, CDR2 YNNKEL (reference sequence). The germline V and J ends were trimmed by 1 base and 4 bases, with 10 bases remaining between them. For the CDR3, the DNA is TGTGCCAGCAGCCAAGGAGGGCGGACCACTGAAGCTTTCTTT. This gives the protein CASSQGGRTTEAFF.

The CDR3: CASIHSGGNDYTF. As DNA, the CDR3 is TGTGCCAGCATCCACTCCGGGGGAAATGACTACACCTTC. This chain connects TRBV7-9 to TRBJ1-2, with D maybe TRBD1 (5 bases). V was pared by 7 bases and J by 10 bases, with 19 bases between. Germline V gene lookup returns CDR1 SEHNR and CDR2 FQNEAQ (reference sequence). The CDR3 consists of 13 residues.

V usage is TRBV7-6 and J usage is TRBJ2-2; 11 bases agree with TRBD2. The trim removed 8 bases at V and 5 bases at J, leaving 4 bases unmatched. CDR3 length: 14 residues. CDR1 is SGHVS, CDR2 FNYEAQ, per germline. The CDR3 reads CASGLAGGTGELFF. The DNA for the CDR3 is TGTGCCAGCGGATTAGCGGGGGGGACCGGGGAGCTGTTTTTT. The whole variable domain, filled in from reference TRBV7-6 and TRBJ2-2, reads GAGVSQSPRYKVTKRGQDVALRCDPISGHVSLYWYRQALGQGPEFLTYFNYEAQQDKSGLPNDRFSAERPEGSISTLTIQRTEQRDSAMYRCASGLAGGTGELFFGEGSRLTVL.

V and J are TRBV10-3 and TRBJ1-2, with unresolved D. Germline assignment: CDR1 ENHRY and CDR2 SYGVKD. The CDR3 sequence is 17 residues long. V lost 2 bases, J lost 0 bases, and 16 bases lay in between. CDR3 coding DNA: TGTGCCATCAGTGAGCCCCGCCTCGTACAAGCTAACTATGGCTACACCTTC. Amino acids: CAISEPRLVQANYGYTF.

The CDR3 nucleotides read TGTGCCAGCAGCCCCATAATCGGGGATACGCAGTATTTT. This translates into CASSPIIGDTQYF. The J gene is TRBJ2-3, the V gene TRBV3-1 (or the pseudogene TRBV3-2); D is unclear. CDR1 and CDR2 from the germline V gene are LGHDT and YNNKEL (reference sequence). The CDR3 consists of 13 residues. V lost 4 bases and J lost 6, with 11 bases in between.

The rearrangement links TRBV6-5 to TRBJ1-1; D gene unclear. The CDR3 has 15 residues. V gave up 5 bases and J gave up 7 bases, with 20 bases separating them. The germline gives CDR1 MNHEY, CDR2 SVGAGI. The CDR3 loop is CASSITPGSGGEAFF. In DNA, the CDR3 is TGTGCCAGCAGTATAACCCCTGGTAGCGGAGGTGAAGCTTTCTTT.